This TCR beta chain appears in the sequencing data of a study of beta chain features in type 1 diabetes. Study as a whole: Examination spanned approximately 110 million sorted cells from all samples.

General observations from the study: Naive, central memory and Treg TCRB repertoires seemed to resemble each other more closely in patients than they did in healthy donors. There were fewer insertions and more deletions at the VDJ junctions of type 1 diabetes patients.

This clone was seen only a few times. Its antigen is currently unknown. Purity above 98% was achieved in all sorted populations. Expressed TCRB transcripts got sequenced, as all isolated RNA was reverse transcribed. Profiling relied on immunoSEQ multiplex PCR, and the TCRdb table lists in-frame clones only, not all of them. The table shows hundreds of thousands of clones, with less than 20% occurring only once. Trimming removed 4 bases at V and 3 bases at J, with 9 bases between. The length of the CDR3 is 14 residues. The V gene's germline CDR1 is ENHRY and CDR2 SYGVKD. Sequencing used naive CD4+ T cells from blood. This clonotype was obtained from a man younger than 35 in good health. V and J are TRBV10-3 and TRBJ2-2; D is uncertain. In DNA form, the CDR3 reads TGTGCCATCAGTGGACAAGAAGACACCGGGGAGCTGTTTTTT. Translation gives CAISGQEDTGELFF.